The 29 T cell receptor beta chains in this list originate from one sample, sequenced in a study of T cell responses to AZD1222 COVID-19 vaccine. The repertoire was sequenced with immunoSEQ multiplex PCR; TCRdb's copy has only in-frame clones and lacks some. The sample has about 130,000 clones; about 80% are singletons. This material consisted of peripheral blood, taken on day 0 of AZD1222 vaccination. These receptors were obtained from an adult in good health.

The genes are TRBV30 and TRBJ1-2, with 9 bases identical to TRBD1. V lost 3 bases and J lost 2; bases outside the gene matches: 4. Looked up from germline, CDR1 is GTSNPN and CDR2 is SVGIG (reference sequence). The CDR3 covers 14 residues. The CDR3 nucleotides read TGTGCCTGGAGAACTGGACAGGGGAACTATGGCTACACCTTC. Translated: CAWRTGQGNYGYTF.

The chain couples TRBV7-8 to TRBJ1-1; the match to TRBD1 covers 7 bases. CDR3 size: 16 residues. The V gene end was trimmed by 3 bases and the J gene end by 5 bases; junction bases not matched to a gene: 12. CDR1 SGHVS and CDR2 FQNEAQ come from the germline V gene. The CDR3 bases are TGTGCCAGCAGCTTCCTACCGGGACAGCTAGTGACTGAAGCTTTCTTT. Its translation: CASSFLPGQLVTEAFF. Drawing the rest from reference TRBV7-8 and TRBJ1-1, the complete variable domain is GAGVSQSPRYKVAKRGQDVALRCDPISGHVSLFWYQQALGQGPEFLTYFQNEAQLDKSGLPSDRFFAERPEGSVSTLKIQRTQQEDSAVYLCASSFLPGQLVTEAFFGQGTRLTVV.

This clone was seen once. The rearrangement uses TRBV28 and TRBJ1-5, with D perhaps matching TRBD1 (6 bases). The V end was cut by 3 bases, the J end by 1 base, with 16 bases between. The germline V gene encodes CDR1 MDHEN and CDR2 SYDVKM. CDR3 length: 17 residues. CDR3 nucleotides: TGTGCCAGCAGTTTGGTACAGGGACTCTCGAGCAATCAGCCCCAGCATTTT. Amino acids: CASSLVQGLSSNQPQHF. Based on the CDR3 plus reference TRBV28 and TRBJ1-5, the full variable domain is DVKVTQSSRYLVKRTGEKVFLECVQDMDHENMFWYRQDPGLGLRLIYFSYDVKMKEKGDIPEGYSVSREKKERFSLILESASTNQTSMYLCASSLVQGLSSNQPQHFGDGTRLSIL.

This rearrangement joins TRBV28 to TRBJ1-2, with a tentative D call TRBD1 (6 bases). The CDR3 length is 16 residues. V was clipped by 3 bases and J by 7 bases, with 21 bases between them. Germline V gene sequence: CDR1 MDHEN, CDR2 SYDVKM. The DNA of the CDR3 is TGTGCCAGCAGTTTGCAGGGGCGAGATATCGAGGGTGGCTACACCTTC. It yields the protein CASSLQGRDIEGGYTF.

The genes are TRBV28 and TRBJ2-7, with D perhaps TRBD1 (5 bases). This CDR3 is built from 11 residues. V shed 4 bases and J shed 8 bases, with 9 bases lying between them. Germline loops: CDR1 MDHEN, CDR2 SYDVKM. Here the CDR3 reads CASSSRTKQYF. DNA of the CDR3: TGTGCCAGCAGTTCCCGGACAAAGCAGTACTTC. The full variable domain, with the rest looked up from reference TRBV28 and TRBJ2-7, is DVKVTQSSRYLVKRTGEKVFLECVQDMDHENMFWYRQDPGLGLRLIYFSYDVKMKEKGDIPEGYSVSREKKERFSLILESASTNQTSMYLCASSSRTKQYFGPGTRLTVT.

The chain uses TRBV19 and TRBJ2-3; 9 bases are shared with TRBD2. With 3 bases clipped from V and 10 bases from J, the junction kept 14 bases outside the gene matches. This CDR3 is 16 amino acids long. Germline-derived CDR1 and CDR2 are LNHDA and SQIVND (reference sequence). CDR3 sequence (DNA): TGTGCCAGTAGTATCAGTGCGACTAGCGGTGACCGGGCGCAGTATTTT. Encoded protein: CASSISATSGDRAQYF.

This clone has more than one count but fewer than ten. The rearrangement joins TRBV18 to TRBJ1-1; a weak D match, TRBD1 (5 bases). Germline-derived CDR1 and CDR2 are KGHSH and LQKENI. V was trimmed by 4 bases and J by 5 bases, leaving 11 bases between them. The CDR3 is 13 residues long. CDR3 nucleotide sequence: TGTGCCAGCTCACGGCTGGGGGGGACTGAAGCTTTCTTT. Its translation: CASSRLGGTEAFF.

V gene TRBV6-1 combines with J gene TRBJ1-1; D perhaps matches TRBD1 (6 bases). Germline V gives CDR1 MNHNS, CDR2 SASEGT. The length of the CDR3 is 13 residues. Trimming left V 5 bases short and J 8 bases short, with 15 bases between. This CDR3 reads CASSPPAGVEAFF. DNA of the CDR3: TGTGCCAGCAGTCCGCCAGCAGGGGTAGAAGCTTTCTTT.

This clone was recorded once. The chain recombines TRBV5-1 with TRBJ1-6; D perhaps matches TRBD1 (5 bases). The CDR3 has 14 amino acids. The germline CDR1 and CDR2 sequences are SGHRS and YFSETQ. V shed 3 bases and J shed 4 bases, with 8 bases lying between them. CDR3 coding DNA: TGCGCCAGCAGCTCGGACACATATAATTCACCCCTCCACTTT. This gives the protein CASSSDTYNSPLHF. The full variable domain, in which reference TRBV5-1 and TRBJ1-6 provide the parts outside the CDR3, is KAGVTQTPRYLIKTRGQQVTLSCSPISGHRSVSWYQQTPGQGLQFLFEYFSETQRNKGNFPGRFSGRQFSNSRSEMNVSTLELGDSALYLCASSSDTYNSPLHFGNGTRLTVT.

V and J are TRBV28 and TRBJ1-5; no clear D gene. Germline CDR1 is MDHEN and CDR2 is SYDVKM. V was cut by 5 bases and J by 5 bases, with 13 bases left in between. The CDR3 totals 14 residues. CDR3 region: CASSQPGGHQPQHF. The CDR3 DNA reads TGTGCCAGCAGTCAACCCGGTGGACATCAGCCCCAGCATTTT.

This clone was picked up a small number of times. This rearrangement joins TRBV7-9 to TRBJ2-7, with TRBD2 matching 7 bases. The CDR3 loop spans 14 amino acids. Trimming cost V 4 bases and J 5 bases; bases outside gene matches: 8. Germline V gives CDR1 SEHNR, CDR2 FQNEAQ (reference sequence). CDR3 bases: TGTGCCAGCAGCTCGGGCAGGGAGGGAGACGAGCAGTACTTC. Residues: CASSSGREGDEQYF.

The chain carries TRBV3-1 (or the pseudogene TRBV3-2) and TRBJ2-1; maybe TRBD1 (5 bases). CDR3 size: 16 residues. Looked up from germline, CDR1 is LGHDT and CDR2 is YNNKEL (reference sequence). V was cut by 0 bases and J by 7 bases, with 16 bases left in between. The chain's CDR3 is CASSQEGITKGNEQFF. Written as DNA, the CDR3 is TGTGCCAGCAGCCAAGAAGGGATCACGAAGGGGAATGAGCAGTTCTTC.

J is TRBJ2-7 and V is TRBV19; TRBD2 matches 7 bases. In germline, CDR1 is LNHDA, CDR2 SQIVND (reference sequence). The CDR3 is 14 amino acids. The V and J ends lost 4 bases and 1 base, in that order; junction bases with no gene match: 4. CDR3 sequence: CASSRRGGSYEQYF. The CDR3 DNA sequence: TGTGCCAGTAGTAGAAGGGGAGGGTCCTACGAGCAGTACTTC.

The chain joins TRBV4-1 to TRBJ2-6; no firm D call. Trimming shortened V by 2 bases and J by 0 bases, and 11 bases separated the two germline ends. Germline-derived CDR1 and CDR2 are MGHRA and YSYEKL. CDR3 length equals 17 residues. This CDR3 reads CASSQMQVSSGANVLTF. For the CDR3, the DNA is TGCGCCAGCAGCCAAATGCAGGTCTCCTCTGGGGCCAACGTCCTGACTTTC.

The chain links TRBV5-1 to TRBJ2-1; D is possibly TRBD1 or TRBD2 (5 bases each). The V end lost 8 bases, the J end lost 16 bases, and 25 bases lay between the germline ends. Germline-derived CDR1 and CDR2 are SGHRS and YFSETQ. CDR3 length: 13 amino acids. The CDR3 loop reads CASRDLRPPRSFF. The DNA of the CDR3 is TGCGCCAGTCGGGACCTCCGGCCTCCCCGATCTTTCTTC.

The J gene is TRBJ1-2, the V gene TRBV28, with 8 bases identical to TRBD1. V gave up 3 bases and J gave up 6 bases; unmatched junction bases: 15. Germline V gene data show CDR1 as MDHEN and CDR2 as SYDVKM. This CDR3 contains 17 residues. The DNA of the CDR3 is TGTGCCAGCAGTTTCCTTCCCGCCCAGACAGGGGAGGATGGCTACACCTTC. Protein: CASSFLPAQTGEDGYTF.

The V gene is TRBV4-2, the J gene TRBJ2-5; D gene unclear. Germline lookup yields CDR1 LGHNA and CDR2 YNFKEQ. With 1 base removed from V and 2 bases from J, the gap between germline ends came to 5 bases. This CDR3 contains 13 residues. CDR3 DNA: TGTGCCAGCAGCCAAGGAGGACAAGAGACCCAGTACTTC. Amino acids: CASSQGGQETQYF.

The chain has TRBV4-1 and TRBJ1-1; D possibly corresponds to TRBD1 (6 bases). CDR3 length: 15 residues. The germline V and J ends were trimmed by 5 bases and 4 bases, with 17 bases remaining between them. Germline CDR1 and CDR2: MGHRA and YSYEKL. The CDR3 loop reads CASSETGGLPTEAFF. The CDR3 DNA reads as TGCGCCAGCAGCGAGACAGGTGGGCTACCCACTGAAGCTTTCTTT.

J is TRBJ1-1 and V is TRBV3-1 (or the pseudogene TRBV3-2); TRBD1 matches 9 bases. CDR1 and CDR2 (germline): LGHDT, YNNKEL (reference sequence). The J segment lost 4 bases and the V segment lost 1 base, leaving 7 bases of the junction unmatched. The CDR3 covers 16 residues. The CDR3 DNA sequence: TGTGCCAGCAGCCAAGTACAGGGGGCGCAAGGCACTGAAGCTTTCTTT. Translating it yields CASSQVQGAQGTEAFF.

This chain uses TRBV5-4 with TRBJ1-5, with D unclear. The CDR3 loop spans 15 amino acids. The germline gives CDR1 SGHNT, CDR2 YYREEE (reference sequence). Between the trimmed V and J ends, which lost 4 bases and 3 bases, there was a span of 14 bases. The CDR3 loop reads CASSPGGGFNQPQHF. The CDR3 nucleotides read TGTGCCAGCAGCCCGGGCGGCGGATTCAATCAGCCCCAGCATTTT.

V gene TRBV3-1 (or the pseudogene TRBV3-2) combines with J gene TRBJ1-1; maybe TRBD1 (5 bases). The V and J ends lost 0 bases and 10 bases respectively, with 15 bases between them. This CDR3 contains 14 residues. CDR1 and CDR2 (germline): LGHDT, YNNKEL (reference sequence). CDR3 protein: CASSQERGGGGAFF. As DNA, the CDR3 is TGTGCCAGCAGCCAAGAAAGGGGAGGCGGTGGAGCTTTCTTT.

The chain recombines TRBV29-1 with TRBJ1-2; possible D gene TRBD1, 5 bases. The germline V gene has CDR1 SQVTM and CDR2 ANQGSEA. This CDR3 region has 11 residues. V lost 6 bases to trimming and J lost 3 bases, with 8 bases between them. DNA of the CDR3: TGCAGCGTACAGGTACACTATGGCTACACCTTC. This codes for CSVQVHYGYTF.

DNA for the CDR3: TGTGCCAGCAGCGGGCGGACTGAAGCTTTCTTT. The encoded protein is CASSGRTEAFF. This chain links TRBV5-4 with TRBJ1-1; D not resolved. Germline V gene data show CDR1 as SGHNT and CDR2 as YYREEE (reference sequence). The CDR3 sequence is 11 residues long. V lost 4 bases and J lost 5, with 6 bases in between.

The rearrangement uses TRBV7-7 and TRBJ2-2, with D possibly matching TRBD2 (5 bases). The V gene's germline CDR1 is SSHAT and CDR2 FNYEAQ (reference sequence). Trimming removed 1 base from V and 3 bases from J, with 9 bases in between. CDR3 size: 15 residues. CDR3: CASSLGGMDTGELFF. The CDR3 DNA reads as TGTGCCAGCAGCTTAGGAGGGATGGACACCGGGGAGCTGTTTTTT.

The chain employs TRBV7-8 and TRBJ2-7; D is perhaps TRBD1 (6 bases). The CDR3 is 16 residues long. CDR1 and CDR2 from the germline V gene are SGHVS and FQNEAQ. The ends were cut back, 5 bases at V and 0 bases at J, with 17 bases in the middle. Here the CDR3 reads CASSKRGTRDSYEQYF. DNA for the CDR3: TGTGCCAGCAGCAAGCGAGGGACAAGGGACTCCTACGAGCAGTACTTC.

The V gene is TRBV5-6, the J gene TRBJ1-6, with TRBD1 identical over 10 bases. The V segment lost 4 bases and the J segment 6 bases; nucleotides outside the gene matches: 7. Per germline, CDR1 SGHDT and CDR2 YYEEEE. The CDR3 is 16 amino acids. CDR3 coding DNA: TGTGCCAGCAGCGCCGTGGGGACAGGGGTTAATTCACCCCTCCACTTT. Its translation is CASSAVGTGVNSPLHF.

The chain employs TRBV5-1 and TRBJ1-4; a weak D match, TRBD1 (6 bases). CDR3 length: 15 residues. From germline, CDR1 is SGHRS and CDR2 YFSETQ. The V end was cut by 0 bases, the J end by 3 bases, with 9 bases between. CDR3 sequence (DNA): TGCGCCAGCAGCTTGGCGGGGGGCTCTAATGAAAAACTGTTTTTT. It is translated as CASSLAGGSNEKLFF.

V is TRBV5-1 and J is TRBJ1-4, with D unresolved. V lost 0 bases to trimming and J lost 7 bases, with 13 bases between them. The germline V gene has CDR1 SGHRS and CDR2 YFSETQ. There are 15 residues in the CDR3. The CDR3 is CASSLAGSAREKLFF. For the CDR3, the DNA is TGCGCCAGCAGCTTGGCGGGCAGCGCGCGTGAAAAACTGTTTTTT. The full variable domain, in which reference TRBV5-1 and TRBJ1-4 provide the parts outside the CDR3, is KAGVTQTPRYLIKTRGQQVTLSCSPISGHRSVSWYQQTPGQGLQFLFEYFSETQRNKGNFPGRFSGRQFSNSRSEMNVSTLELGDSALYLCASSLAGSAREKLFFGSGTQLSVL.

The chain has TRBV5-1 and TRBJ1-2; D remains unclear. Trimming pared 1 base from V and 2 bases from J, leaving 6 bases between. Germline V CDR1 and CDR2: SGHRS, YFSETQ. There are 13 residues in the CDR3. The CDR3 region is CASSLSQNYGYTF. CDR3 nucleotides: TGCGCCAGCAGCTTGTCACAGAACTATGGCTACACCTTC.